These 22 T cell receptor beta chains were sequenced from one sample in a study of cytomegalovirus exposure and HLA in healthy donors. The table came from immunoSEQ multiplex PCR; TCRdb's copy has only in-frame clones and leaves some out. The table shows approximately 280,000 clones, with approximately 86% occurring only once. The sequencing input was PBMCs. The receptors stem from a woman aged 18-30 years in good health and CMV-seronegative.

This chain connects TRBV28 to TRBJ2-7; 12 nucleotides agree with TRBD2. CDR3 length equals 14 residues. With V trimmed by 8 bases and J by 2 bases, 4 bases remained unmatched. CDR1 and CDR2 from the germline V gene are MDHEN and SYDVKM. The CDR3 here is CASGSSGGAYEQYF. In DNA, the CDR3 is TGTGCCAGCGGCTCTAGCGGGGGGGCCTACGAGCAGTACTTC.

J is TRBJ2-7 and V is TRBV2; D may be TRBD2 (5 bases). The CDR3 extends over 15 amino acids. The V end lost 3 bases, the J end lost 2 bases, and 14 bases lay between the germline ends. Germline CDR1 is SNHLY and CDR2 is FYNNEI. The CDR3 sequence: CASSDRPGYAYEQYF. DNA of the CDR3: TGTGCCAGCAGTGACCGTCCGGGATACGCCTACGAGCAGTACTTC.

This clone was seen just once. The genes are TRBV7-8 and TRBJ2-3; 9 nucleotides align to TRBD2. Germline V lookup: CDR1 SGHVS, CDR2 FQNEAQ. V dropped 5 bases and J dropped 5; count of bases not matched to a gene: 11. The CDR3 loop spans 16 amino acids. The CDR3 region is CASSPWGRGGKDTQYF. For the CDR3, the DNA is TGTGCCAGCAGCCCGTGGGGGCGGGGGGGCAAAGATACGCAGTATTTT.

The chain has TRBV4-3 and TRBJ2-1, with 13 bases aligning to TRBD2. The CDR3 contains 15 residues. In germline, CDR1 is LGHNA, CDR2 YSLEER. V shed 4 bases and J 8 bases; nucleotides not matched to a gene: 5. Written as DNA, the CDR3 is TGCGCCAGCAGCCTCGGGACTAGCGGGGTCGATGAGCAGTTCTTC. This gives the protein CASSLGTSGVDEQFF.

In its sample, this clone was seen once. This chain connects TRBV5-4 to TRBJ2-3, with a tentative D call TRBD2 (6 bases). Germline-derived CDR1 and CDR2 are SGHNT and YYREEE (reference sequence). The CDR3 has 16 amino acids. V dropped 4 bases and J dropped 2 bases, with 17 bases sitting between them. CDR3 nucleotides: TGTGCCAGCAGCCCGGGGACTCTCCGGCTCACAGATACGCAGTATTTT. Amino acid sequence: CASSPGTLRLTDTQYF.

The rearrangement links TRBV30 to TRBJ2-3; 9 nucleotides agree with TRBD1. There are 15 residues in the CDR3. Per germline, CDR1 GTSNPN and CDR2 SVGIG (reference sequence). Trimming at V came to 3 bases and at J to 7 bases, leaving 11 bases not matched to a gene. CDR3 coding DNA: TGTGCCTGGAGCCACTCCGGGACAGGGTTAAATACGCAGTATTTT. The encoded protein is CAWSHSGTGLNTQYF.

This clone was picked up one time. V is TRBV7-9 and J is TRBJ2-3; 8 bases agree with TRBD2. Germline V gene lookup returns CDR1 SEHNR and CDR2 FQNEAQ (reference sequence). CDR3 size: 15 residues. V shed 3 bases and J 0 bases; nucleotides not matched to a gene: 2. CDR3 sequence: CASSLAGGSTDTQYF. Written as DNA, the CDR3 is TGTGCCAGCAGCTTGGCGGGAGGTAGCACAGATACGCAGTATTTT.

The V gene is TRBV2, the J gene TRBJ2-1; 11 bases agree with TRBD2. Germline CDR1 and CDR2: SNHLY and FYNNEI. Trimming at V came to 4 bases and at J to 7 bases, leaving 3 bases not matched to a gene. This CDR3 is built from 14 residues. Written as DNA, the CDR3 is TGTGCCAGCAGTGCAACTAGCGGGAGTAATGAGCAGTTCTTC. It translates to CASSATSGSNEQFF.

J is TRBJ1-6 and V is TRBV14; maybe TRBD1 (5 bases). The CDR3 sequence is 16 residues long. V lost 4 bases and J lost 7, with 17 bases in between. The germline V gene encodes CDR1 SGHDN and CDR2 FVKESK. The CDR3 spells CASSPRGEGYNSPLHF. For the CDR3, the DNA is TGTGCCAGCAGCCCCAGAGGGGAGGGCTACAATTCACCCCTCCACTTT.

The V and J genes are TRBV5-8 and TRBJ2-7; possible D gene TRBD1, 5 bases. Trimming cost V 4 bases and J 0 bases, with 20 bases left between them. In germline, CDR1 is SGHTS, CDR2 YDEGEE. The CDR3 is made up of 17 amino acids. CDR3 in amino acids: CASSPLHRTYPSYEQYF. The CDR3 nucleotides are TGTGCCAGCAGCCCCCTACACCGGACATATCCCTCCTACGAGCAGTACTTC.

The V gene is TRBV2, the J gene TRBJ1-5, with a tentative D call TRBD1 (5 bases). The CDR3 loop spans 15 amino acids. Germline values: CDR1 SNHLY, CDR2 FYNNEI. V was shortened by 2 bases and J by 0 bases, with 8 bases between the two germline ends. CDR3 nucleotides: TGTGCCAGCAGTGAATGGGGCCGTAGCAATCAGCCCCAGCATTTT. This translates into CASSEWGRSNQPQHF. The full variable domain, in which reference TRBV2 and TRBJ1-5 provide the parts outside the CDR3, is EPEVTQTPSHQVTQMGQEVILRCVPISNHLYFYWYRQILGQKVEFLVSFYNNEISEKSEIFDDQFSVERPDGSNFTLKIRSTKLEDSAMYFCASSEWGRSNQPQHFGDGTRLSIL.

The rearrangement joins TRBV9 to TRBJ1-5; 10 bases match TRBD1. Germline trimming cut 6 bases from V and 7 bases from J; bases unmatched to any gene: 7. The CDR3 has 14 residues. Germline CDR1 SGDLS, CDR2 YYNGEE. This CDR3 is CASNTGTGDQPQHF. CDR3 in DNA: TGTGCCAGCAACACCGGGACAGGGGACCAGCCCCAGCATTTT.

This chain joins TRBV27 and TRBJ2-1; the match to TRBD1 covers 8 bases. The CDR3 consists of 13 residues. Trimming at V came to 2 bases and at J to 10 bases, leaving 4 bases not matched to a gene. CDR1 and CDR2 (germline): MNHEY, SMNVEV (reference sequence). The CDR3 loop reads CASSLRGQGEQFF. CDR3 DNA: TGTGCCAGCAGTTTACGAGGACAGGGCGAGCAGTTCTTC.

The chain joins TRBV5-1 to TRBJ2-7, with a weak D call TRBD2 (6 bases). The CDR3 has 16 amino acids. The germline CDR1 and CDR2 sequences are SGHRS and YFSETQ. V shed 2 bases and J shed 6 bases, with 21 bases lying between them. CDR3 nucleotides: TGCGCCAGCAGCTTAAAGGCGGCGGGGCCCTCTGGCGAGCAGTACTTC. It encodes CASSLKAAGPSGEQYF.

The J gene is TRBJ2-7, the V gene TRBV4-3; D is possibly TRBD2 (6 bases). The V end was cut by 3 bases, the J end by 4 bases, with 13 bases between. This CDR3 comprises 14 residues. The germline gives CDR1 LGHNA, CDR2 YSLEER. The CDR3 nucleotides are TGCGCCAGCAGCCATGGGACTTTCACTTACGAGCAGTACTTC. Protein sequence: CASSHGTFTYEQYF.

The chain has TRBV19 and TRBJ1-1; 10 nucleotides agree with TRBD1. This CDR3 spans 14 amino acids. Germline loops: CDR1 LNHDA, CDR2 SQIVND (reference sequence). Losses at the gene ends were 4 bases for V and 11 bases for J; bases not matched to a gene: 10. In DNA, the CDR3 is TGTGCCAGTAGTACCCCGGGACAGGGGATTTTGGCTTTCTTT. As protein: CASSTPGQGILAFF.

The rearrangement joins TRBV27 to TRBJ2-7; 10 bases map to TRBD2. This CDR3 has 14 residues. Germline trimming cut 4 bases from V and 6 bases from J; bases unmatched to any gene: 6. The germline gives CDR1 MNHEY, CDR2 SMNVEV (reference sequence). CDR3 sequence: CASSYSSGRAEQYF. The DNA of the CDR3 is TGTGCCAGCAGTTACTCTAGCGGGAGAGCCGAGCAGTACTTC.

V is TRBV7-2 and J is TRBJ2-7, with 12 bases matching TRBD2. In germline, CDR1 is SGHTA, CDR2 FQGNSA. CDR3 length: 14 amino acids. After removal of 5 bases from V and 4 bases from J, the junction contained 3 bases not matched to a gene. The chain's CDR3 is CASSRTSGGYEQYF. Here the CDR3 DNA reads TGTGCCAGCAGCCGTACTAGCGGGGGGTACGAGCAGTACTTC.

The chain couples TRBV5-6 to TRBJ2-7; the match to TRBD1 covers 11 bases. This CDR3 has 14 amino acids. CDR1 and CDR2 (germline): SGHDT, YYEEEE. J lost 3 bases, V lost 3 bases, and 2 bases had no gene match. The CDR3 protein is CASSWGTGGYEQYF. CDR3 DNA: TGTGCCAGCAGCTGGGGGACAGGGGGCTACGAGCAGTACTTC.

The V and J genes are TRBV18 and TRBJ2-5; 10 bases align to TRBD1. The V gene's germline CDR1 is KGHSH and CDR2 LQKENI. V was pared by 4 bases and J by 4 bases, with 12 bases of the junction left unmatched. The CDR3 runs to 17 residues. The CDR3 protein is CASSLTPGQGRLETQYF. The CDR3 DNA reads TGTGCCAGCTCACTAACTCCGGGACAGGGGCGCCTAGAGACCCAGTACTTC. Variable domain in full (rest from reference TRBV18 and TRBJ2-5): NAGVMQNPRHLVRRRGQEARLRCSPMKGHSHVYWYRQLPEEGLKFMVYLQKENIIDESGMPKERFSAEFPKEGPSILRIQQVVRGDSAAYFCASSLTPGQGRLETQYFGPGTRLLVL.

This clone was detected once. The chain has TRBV30 and TRBJ1-2; 10 nucleotides match TRBD1. After removal of 7 bases from V and 4 bases from J, the junction contained 3 bases not matched to a gene. Per germline, CDR1 GTSNPN and CDR2 SVGIG (reference sequence). This CDR3 region has 12 residues. The CDR3 here is CALTGGGYGYTF. CDR3 bases: TGTGCCTTGACAGGGGGCGGCTATGGCTACACCTTC. Full variable domain (outside the CDR3, taken from reference TRBV30 and TRBJ1-2): SQTIHQWPATLVQPVGSPLSLECTVEGTSNPNLYWYRQAAGRGLQLLFYSVGIGQISSEVPQNLSASRPQDRQFILSSKKLLLSDSGFYLCALTGGGYGYTFGSGTRLTVV.

The chain couples TRBV5-1 to TRBJ2-5, with 7 bases aligning to TRBD2. The length of the CDR3 is 13 residues. In germline, CDR1 is SGHRS, CDR2 YFSETQ. The V gene end was trimmed by 5 bases and the J gene end by 4 bases; junction bases not matched to a gene: 5. The chain's CDR3 is CASRGDYPETQYF. The CDR3 DNA is TGCGCCAGCAGGGGGGACTACCCAGAGACCCAGTACTTC.